The text below deals with one T cell receptor beta chain. The antigen is undetermined. Specified time point: pre-sensitization, week 0. As to treatment: therapeutic diphenylcyclopropenone sensitization with weekly scalp DPC. Unfractionated whole blood was the source from which total RNA was extracted. V lost 6 bases and J lost 0, with 27 bases in between. The CDR3 loop spans 20 amino acids. Germline CDR1 is MNHEY and CDR2 is SVGEGT. TCRdb re-derived calls from the RACE reads in MiXCR, one entry per CDR3 protein. The sample records about 52,000 distinct CDR3 sequences, roughly 9% being singletons. This sample was included in a study of human T cells and chemical hapten exposure. Turning to the study itself: There were weekly diphenylcyclopropenone doses to the scalp for patients throughout the approximately 25-week study.

Whole-study results and caveats: Among TCRs, those above 1 in 1000 frequency were unaffected by DPC sensitization.

This material consisted of whole blood, taken in connection with sensitization to the hapten diphenylcyclopropenone (DPC). The clonotype was recovered from a woman aged 30 to 39 with alopecia areata. Some clones in this sample may be carry-over from other donors' samples. The V gene is TRBV6-2 or TRBV6-3, the J gene TRBJ2-4; maybe TRBD2 (5 bases). CDR3: CASSPNRGSLSAIAKNIQYF. In DNA form, the CDR3 reads TGTGCCAGCAGCCCCAACCGGGGATCTCTGTCCGCTATAGCCAAAAACATTCAGTACTTC.